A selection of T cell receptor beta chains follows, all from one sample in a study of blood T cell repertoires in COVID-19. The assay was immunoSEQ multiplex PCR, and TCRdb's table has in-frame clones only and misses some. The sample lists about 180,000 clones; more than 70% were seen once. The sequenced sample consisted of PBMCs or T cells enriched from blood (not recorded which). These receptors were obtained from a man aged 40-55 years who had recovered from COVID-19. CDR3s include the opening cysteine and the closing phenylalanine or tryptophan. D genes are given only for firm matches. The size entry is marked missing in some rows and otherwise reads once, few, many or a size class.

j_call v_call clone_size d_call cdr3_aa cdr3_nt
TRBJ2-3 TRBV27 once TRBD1 CASRYGQAYTDTQYF TGTGCCAGCAGGTACGGACAGGCCTACACAGATACGCAGTATTTT
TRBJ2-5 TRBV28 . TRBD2 CASSSAPGLAQETQYF TGTGCCAGCAGTTCCGCGCCTGGACTAGCGCAAGAGACCCAGTACTTC
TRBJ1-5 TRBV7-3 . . CASSLDSSQPQHF TGTGCCAGCAGCTTAGATAGTAGCCAGCCCCAGCATTTT
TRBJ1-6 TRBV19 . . CASSMGGGYNSPLHF TGTGCCAGTAGTATGGGGGGGGGATATAATTCACCCCTCCACTTT
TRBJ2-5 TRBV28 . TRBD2 CASRVAGTSGYQETQYF TGTGCCAGCAGGGTAGCCGGGACTAGCGGTTACCAAGAGACCCAGTACTTC
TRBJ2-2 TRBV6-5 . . CASSYLGQLPTGELFF TGTGCCAGCAGTTACCTTGGACAGTTACCCACCGGGGAGCTGTTTTTT
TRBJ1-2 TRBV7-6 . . CASSLGAASFDGYTF TGTGCCAGCAGCTTAGGGGCAGCATCCTTTGATGGCTACACCTTC
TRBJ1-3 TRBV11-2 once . CASSHLDTPGNTIYF TGTGCCAGCAGCCACCTCGACACGCCTGGAAACACCATATATTTT
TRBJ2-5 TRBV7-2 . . CASSQQETQYF TGTGCCAGCAGCCAACAAGAGACCCAGTACTTC
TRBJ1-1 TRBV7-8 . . CASSPDRLNTEAFF TGTGCCAGCAGCCCGGACAGACTTAACACTGAAGCTTTCTTT
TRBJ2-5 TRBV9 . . CASSQADSLETQYF TGTGCCAGCAGCCAGGCGGACAGCTTAGAGACCCAGTACTTC
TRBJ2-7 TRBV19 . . CASSLTVTYEQYF TGTGCCAGTAGTCTGACAGTAACCTACGAGCAGTACTTC
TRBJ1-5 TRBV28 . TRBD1 CASHHTGGSYNQPQHF TGTGCCAGCCATCACACAGGGGGCAGTTATAATCAGCCCCAGCATTTT
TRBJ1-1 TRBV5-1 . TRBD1 CASSLGQGIGTEAFF TGCGCCAGCAGCCTAGGACAGGGCATCGGCACTGAAGCTTTCTTT
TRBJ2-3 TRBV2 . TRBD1 CATGQGMDTQYF TGTGCCACCGGACAGGGGATGGATACGCAGTATTTT
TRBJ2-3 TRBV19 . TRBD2 CASTDSGGSTDTQYF TGTGCCAGTACCGATAGCGGGGGGAGCACAGATACGCAGTATTTT
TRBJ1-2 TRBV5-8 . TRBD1 CASSNRGGYGYTF TGTGCCAGCAGCAACAGGGGCGGCTATGGCTACACCTTC
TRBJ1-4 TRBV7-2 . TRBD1 CASSWADRAGTNEKLFF TGTGCCAGCAGCTGGGCGGACAGGGCAGGAACTAATGAAAAACTGTTTTTT
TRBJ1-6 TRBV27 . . CASSLSRQINSPLHF TGTGCCAGCAGTTTATCCAGGCAGATTAATTCACCCCTCCACTTT
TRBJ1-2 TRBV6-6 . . CAVGGVPNYGYTF TGTGCCGTGGGCGGGGTGCCAAACTATGGCTACACCTTC
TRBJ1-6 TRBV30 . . CAWGISKGQRNSPLHF TGTGCCTGGGGTATCAGTAAGGGGCAGCGAAATTCACCCCTCCACTTT
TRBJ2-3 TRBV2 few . CASRESTDTQYF TGTGCCAGCAGGGAGTCCACAGATACGCAGTATTTT
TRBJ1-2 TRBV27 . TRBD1 CASSITGVHGYTF TGTGCCAGCAGTATAACAGGGGTTCATGGCTACACCTTC
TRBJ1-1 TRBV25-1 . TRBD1 CASRRDRVTEAFF TGTGCCAGCAGGAGGGACAGGGTCACTGAAGCTTTCTTT
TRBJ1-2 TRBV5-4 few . CASSLRGLNGYTF TGTGCCAGCAGCTTGAGGGGGTTGAATGGCTACACCTTC
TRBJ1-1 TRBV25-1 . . CASRSQGNTEAFF TGTGCCAGCAGATCCCAGGGAAATACTGAAGCTTTCTTT
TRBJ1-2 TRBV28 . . CASTPGATNYGYTF TGTGCCAGCACTCCAGGGGCTACTAACTATGGCTACACCTTC
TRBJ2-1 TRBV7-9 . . CASSQARGNEQFF TGTGCCAGCAGCCAAGCGAGGGGGAATGAGCAGTTCTTC
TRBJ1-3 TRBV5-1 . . CASSFGQGNTIYF TGCGCCAGCAGCTTTGGTCAGGGAAACACCATATATTTT
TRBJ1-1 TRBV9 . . CASSTNSNTEAFF TGTGCCAGCAGCACCAACTCGAACACTGAAGCTTTCTTT
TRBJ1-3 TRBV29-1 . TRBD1 CSVETRGLGNTIYF TGCAGCGTTGAAACCAGGGGGCTAGGAAACACCATATATTTT
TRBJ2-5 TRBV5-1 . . CASSPGTLGVETQYF TGCGCCAGCAGCCCGGGGACACTGGGGGTGGAGACCCAGTACTTC
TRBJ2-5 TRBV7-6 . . CASSKTTGTKNWGETQYF TGTGCCAGCAGTAAAACAACAGGGACGAAGAATTGGGGGGAGACCCAGTACTTC
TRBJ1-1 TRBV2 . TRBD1 CASSAGQGWTEAFF TGTGCCAGCAGCGCGGGACAGGGATGGACTGAAGCTTTCTTT
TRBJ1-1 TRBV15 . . CATSRALASTEAFF TGTGCCACCAGCAGAGCTCTCGCGAGCACTGAAGCTTTCTTT
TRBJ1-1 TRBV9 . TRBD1 CASSDQGETEAFF TGTGCCAGCAGTGATCAGGGGGAAACTGAAGCTTTCTTT
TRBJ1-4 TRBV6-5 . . CASSRQKNEKLFF TGTGCCAGCAGCAGGCAGAAAAATGAAAAACTGTTTTTT
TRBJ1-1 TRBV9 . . CASSVGKGSGAEAFF TGTGCCAGCAGCGTAGGAAAAGGAAGCGGGGCTGAAGCTTTCTTT
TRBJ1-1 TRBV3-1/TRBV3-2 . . CASSLSGRNTEAFF TGTGCCAGCAGCTTGTCAGGGCGGAACACTGAAGCTTTCTTT
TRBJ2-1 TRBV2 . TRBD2 CASSYLAGTSGIGNEQFF TGTGCCAGCAGCTACTTAGCCGGGACTAGCGGGATCGGCAATGAGCAGTTCTTC
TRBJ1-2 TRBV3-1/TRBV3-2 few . CASSLTKTALRRGYTF TGTGCCAGCAGCCTTACCAAAACAGCGCTTCGGAGGGGCTACACCTTC
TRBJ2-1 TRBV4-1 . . CASSQVGFEQFF TGCGCCAGCAGCCAAGTCGGGTTTGAGCAGTTCTTC
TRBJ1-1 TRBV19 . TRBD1 CASSVYPGQGINTEAFF TGTGCCAGTAGTGTTTACCCGGGACAGGGAATCAACACTGAAGCTTTCTTT
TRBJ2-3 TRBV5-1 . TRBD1 CASSTSDRGGQYF TGCGCCAGCAGCACCTCGGACAGGGGTGGTCAGTATTTT
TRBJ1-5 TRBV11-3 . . CASSLGGGDQPQHF TGTGCCAGCAGCTTAGGAGGGGGTGATCAGCCCCAGCATTTT